This T cell receptor (beta chain) stems from a study of blood T cell repertoires in COVID-19. Across the whole study: Samples representing acute and convalescent COVID-19 were sourced from the United States, Italy and Spain.

Individuals aged 18 to 89 years were recruited from 20 to 25 US areas. Participants' reported clinical history set cohort assignment. As processed by the authors: Reference gene primer amplification in the assay estimated nucleated cell counts. This table comes from immunoSEQ multiplex PCR, and its TCRdb copy is limited to in-frame clones, with some not included. V, J and clone size are taken as reported in that table, and D and trimming were inferred from the DNA itself. Among approximately 440,000 clones listed, 90% were seen once. With 3 bases removed from V and 4 bases from J, the gap between germline ends came to 10 bases. The CDR3 loop spans 13 amino acids. Germline V gives CDR1 SGHTS, CDR2 YDEGEE.

V and J are TRBV5-8 and TRBJ1-2; maybe TRBD1 (5 bases). This receptor was obtained from a man in his late teens or twenties who had recovered from COVID-19. Sequencing was carried out using PBMCs or T cells enriched from blood (not recorded which). DNA of the CDR3: TGTGCCAGCAGCTCGGGGGTCGCCTATGGCTACACCTTC. Its protein is CASSSGVAYGYTF.